These 21 T cell receptor beta chains originate from one sample sequenced in a study of blood T cell repertoires in COVID-19. The table came from immunoSEQ multiplex PCR; TCRdb's copy has only in-frame clones and leaves some out. The data show under 80,000 clones, with around 77% seen just once and roughly 22% held by the top ten. Material for sequencing was peripheral blood. The receptors originated from an elderly man with active or convalescent COVID-19.

Only one count was recorded for this clone. The gene calls are TRBV7-2 and TRBJ2-5; D is ambiguous. The V gene's germline CDR1 is SGHTA and CDR2 FQGNSA. Trimming removed 1 base at V and 4 bases at J, with 7 bases between. The CDR3 is 13 amino acids. CDR3 loop: CASSLGSLETQYF. Here the CDR3 DNA reads TGTGCCAGCAGCTTAGGTTCGTTAGAGACCCAGTACTTC.

This clone has just a few counts. This chain uses TRBV5-5 with TRBJ2-7; a weak D match, TRBD1 (6 bases). CDR1 SGHKS and CDR2 YYEKEE come from the germline V gene (reference sequence). CDR3 length equals 12 residues. V was cut by 4 bases and J by 4 bases, with 9 bases left in between. The CDR3 spells CASSQGGYEQYF. Here the CDR3 DNA reads TGTGCCAGCAGCCAAGGGGGATACGAGCAGTACTTC.

This chain uses TRBV9 with TRBJ2-3, with a tentative D call TRBD1 (6 bases). CDR1 and CDR2 (germline): SGDLS, YYNGEE. The length of the CDR3 is 13 residues. V gave up 7 bases and J gave up 5 bases, with 14 bases separating them. Here the CDR3 reads CASSYRDIDTQYF. In DNA form, the CDR3 reads TGTGCCAGCTCTTACAGGGACATAGATACGCAGTATTTT.

The chain carries TRBV6-6 and TRBJ1-6; D is undetermined. The CDR3 extends over 15 amino acids. Germline V gene data show CDR1 as MNHNY and CDR2 as SVGAGI (reference sequence). V lost 10 bases and J lost 5, with 18 bases in between. As DNA, the CDR3 is TGTGCCACACTATCGGCCCAGTTCGATAATTCACCCCTCCACTTT. It is translated as CATLSAQFDNSPLHF.

V and J are TRBV7-8 and TRBJ1-6; tentative D call: TRBD1 (6 bases). Trimming stripped 3 bases from V and 4 bases from J, with 19 bases between. Germline-derived CDR1 and CDR2 are SGHVS and FQNEAQ. There are 18 residues in the CDR3. The CDR3 DNA follows: TGTGCCAGCAGCTTGGGGGCCCGAGGGGGTTCGTATAATTCACCCCTCCACTTT. It yields the protein CASSLGARGGSYNSPLHF.

The rearrangement joins TRBV6-5 to TRBJ1-1, with no clear D. V shed 2 bases and J shed 8 bases, with 12 bases lying between them. The CDR3 runs 13 residues. Germline loops: CDR1 MNHEY, CDR2 SVGAGI. CDR3 in amino acids: CASSYGGRFEAFF. The CDR3 coding sequence is TGTGCCAGCAGTTACGGAGGGAGATTCGAAGCTTTCTTT.

V gene TRBV5-4 combines with J gene TRBJ1-2; no firm D call. This CDR3 is built from 11 residues. CDR1 is SGHNT and CDR2 is YYREEE in the germline V gene (reference sequence). The ends were cut back, 2 bases at V and 4 bases at J, with 3 bases in the middle. For the CDR3, the DNA is TGTGCCAGCAGCTTCGGCTATGGCTACACCTTC. Encoded protein: CASSFGYGYTF.

This clone turned up a few times. The J gene is TRBJ2-2, the V gene TRBV12-3 or TRBV12-4; no reliable D call. The V end lost 11 bases, the J end lost 3 bases, and 10 bases lay between the germline ends. The CDR3 is 12 residues long. CDR3: CASHTYTGELFF. Here the CDR3 DNA reads TGTGCCTCGCACACGTACACCGGGGAGCTGTTTTTT.

The chain uses TRBV29-1 and TRBJ2-3; 9 positions agree with TRBD2. This CDR3 region has 15 residues. From germline, CDR1 is SQVTM and CDR2 ANQGSEA. The J segment lost 6 bases and the V segment lost 4 bases, leaving 11 bases of the junction unmatched. The CDR3 is CSVAASGIGTDTQYF. The DNA of the CDR3 is TGCAGCGTTGCCGCTAGCGGGATAGGAACGGATACGCAGTATTTT.

V usage is TRBV28 and J usage is TRBJ1-1; D is uncertain. The CDR3 is made up of 14 amino acids. Germline lookup yields CDR1 MDHEN and CDR2 SYDVKM. The V and J ends lost 9 bases and 0 bases respectively, with 14 bases between them. This chain's CDR3 is CASLTDTLNTEAFF. CDR3 coding DNA: TGTGCCAGTCTTACAGACACACTGAACACTGAAGCTTTCTTT.

The chain employs TRBV5-1 and TRBJ2-2, with a tentative D call TRBD2 (5 bases). CDR3 length: 14 residues. V shed 4 bases and J shed 1 base, with 8 bases lying between them. CDR1 is SGHRS and CDR2 is YFSETQ in the germline V gene. The CDR3 nucleotides are TGCGCCAGCAGCGCCGCGGGGAACACCGGGGAGCTGTTTTTT. The encoded protein is CASSAAGNTGELFF.

In DNA, the CDR3 is TGTGCCAGCAGCCAAACCGCCGTACTAGGCTCGGTATTCTTC. This gives the protein CASSQTAVLGSVFF. The V gene is TRBV3-1 (or the pseudogene TRBV3-2), the J gene TRBJ2-1; TRBD2 might be the D (5 bases). Between the trimmed V and J ends, which lost 2 bases and 16 bases, there was a span of 21 bases. The CDR3 is made up of 14 amino acids. Germline CDR1 LGHDT, CDR2 YNNKEL (reference sequence).

The table lists this clone with a few counts. The chain joins TRBV2 to TRBJ1-5; 9 nucleotides agree with TRBD1. Trimming cost V 6 bases and J 9 bases; bases outside gene matches: 9. The CDR3 runs 14 residues. CDR1 SNHLY and CDR2 FYNNEI come from the germline V gene. CDR3 residues: CASRIRTGVTPQHF. In nucleotides, the CDR3 is TGTGCCAGCAGGATCAGGACAGGGGTGACGCCCCAGCATTTT.

The chain couples TRBV30 to TRBJ2-6; D is possibly TRBD1 (6 bases). The CDR3 is 14 amino acids. Germline V CDR1 and CDR2: GTSNPN, SVGIG (reference sequence). Trimming pared 2 bases from V and 4 bases from J, leaving 9 bases between. The DNA for the CDR3 is TGTGCCTGGAGTTTGGGGACAGGGGCCAACGTCCTGACTTTC. This sequence encodes CAWSLGTGANVLTF.

V and J are TRBV6-5 and TRBJ2-2; D might be TRBD1 (6 bases). CDR1 is MNHEY and CDR2 is SVGAGI in the germline V gene. This CDR3 has 14 residues. Trimming shortened V by 5 bases and J by 2 bases, and 9 bases separated the two germline ends. CDR3 DNA: TGTGCCAGCAGTAAACAGGGTAACACCGGGGAGCTGTTTTTT. This translates into CASSKQGNTGELFF.

This clone was observed a single time. The rearrangement uses TRBV7-3 and TRBJ1-2, with no clear D. CDR3 length equals 15 residues. CDR1 and CDR2 (germline): SGHTA, FQGTGA. The V and J ends lost 5 bases and 4 bases respectively, with 17 bases between them. The CDR3 DNA sequence: TGTGCCAGCAGCCCGAGTGGGCCCCTAAGCTATGGCTACACCTTC. Translating it yields CASSPSGPLSYGYTF.

This clone turned up a few times. The V and J genes are TRBV7-9 and TRBJ1-1; 8 bases agree with TRBD1. V dropped 5 bases and J dropped 3; count of bases not matched to a gene: 5. Germline V gives CDR1 SEHNR, CDR2 FQNEAQ (reference sequence). This CDR3 region has 14 residues. This CDR3 reads CASSPRQGYTEAFF. As DNA, the CDR3 is TGTGCCAGCAGCCCCCGACAGGGGTACACTGAAGCTTTCTTT.

The chain couples TRBV5-8 to TRBJ1-4; D call uncertain. The length of the CDR3 is 14 residues. The V end was cut by 0 bases, the J end by 3 bases, with 6 bases between. The germline V gene encodes CDR1 SGHTS and CDR2 YDEGEE. The CDR3: CASSLGRANEKLFF. CDR3 bases: TGTGCCAGCAGCTTGGGGAGGGCTAATGAAAAACTGTTTTTT.

V and J are TRBV6-2 or TRBV6-3 and TRBJ2-3; 8 bases align to TRBD1. In germline, CDR1 is MNHEY, CDR2 SVGEGT. This CDR3 is built from 15 residues. J lost 0 bases, V lost 5 bases, and 4 bases had no gene match. The CDR3 loop is CASSPTGASTDTQYF. In DNA, the CDR3 is TGTGCCAGCAGTCCGACAGGGGCTAGCACAGATACGCAGTATTTT.

The chain combines TRBV5-1 with TRBJ2-5; 7 positions match TRBD1. Germline CDR1 reads SGHRS; CDR2 reads YFSETQ. V shed 0 bases, J shed 0 bases, and the junction held 2 bases outside the gene matches. The CDR3 has 15 residues. The CDR3 DNA is TGCGCCAGCAGCTTGGGTGACAGGGACCAAGAGACCCAGTACTTC. Amino acid sequence: CASSLGDRDQETQYF.

The chain couples TRBV3-1 (or the pseudogene TRBV3-2) to TRBJ1-4; 7 nucleotides agree with TRBD1. V lost 4 bases to trimming and J lost 6 bases; unmatched junction nucleotides: 11. The CDR3 length is 16 residues. Germline V gene data show CDR1 as LGHDT and CDR2 as YNNKEL (reference sequence). CDR3 sequence reads: CASSPIDRVGDEKLFF. In DNA, the CDR3 is TGTGCCAGCAGCCCGATCGACAGGGTCGGGGATGAAAAACTGTTTTTT.